One and the same sample provided the 24 T cell receptor beta chains below, sequenced in a study of shared clonotypes between healthy human individuals (dated by TCRdb to the early 2020s). The protocol used for the library was the immunoSEQ multiplex PCR assay. Imported from immuneACCESS, the table was reduced by TCRdb to in-frame sequences with V and J called. These copies leave out some clones; in studies compared against another copy, an unresolved V gene accounts for under half, and the cause of the remainder is not known. The sample data list some 2,000,000 clones, and 90% to 96% of these were observed just once. Around 0.13% of the sample lies in the top ten. Sequences were obtained from naive CD4+ T cells sorted from blood. Taken with the paper, the label for cell subset or site translates to: CD45RA+ positively selected. The receptors originated from a man between 18 and 35 years old in good health.

The chain carries TRBV11-2 and TRBJ2-5; 7 nucleotides align to TRBD1. Per the germline V gene, CDR1 is SGHAT and CDR2 is FQNNGV. With V trimmed by 5 bases and J by 3 bases, 6 bases remained unmatched. The CDR3 runs to 14 residues. The CDR3 spells CASSMGQNKETQYF. CDR3 coding DNA: TGTGCCAGCAGCATGGGACAGAATAAAGAGACCCAGTACTTC.

This chain joins TRBV5-4 and TRBJ2-7; a weak D match, TRBD2 (6 bases). Germline CDR1 SGHNT, CDR2 YYREEE (reference sequence). The germline V and J ends were trimmed by 3 bases and 0 bases, with 13 bases remaining between them. The CDR3 consists of 15 residues. CDR3 in amino acids: CASSSRDLSSYEQYF. CDR3 DNA sequence: TGTGCCAGCAGCTCACGGGACTTGAGCTCCTACGAGCAGTACTTC.

The V gene is TRBV6-5, the J gene TRBJ2-7; D uncertain. The length of the CDR3 is 14 residues. Germline CDR1 is MNHEY and CDR2 is SVGAGI. Trimming pared 8 bases from V and 4 bases from J, leaving 18 bases between. CDR3 amino acids: CASPLVPTSYEQYF. CDR3 nucleotides: TGTGCCAGCCCTTTGGTCCCCACCTCTTACGAGCAGTACTTC.

This chain connects TRBV23-1 to TRBJ2-1, with a possible D match to TRBD1 (6 bases). TRBV23-1 counts as an open reading frame of uncertain function. With 3 bases removed from V and 11 bases from J, the gap between germline ends came to 17 bases. The CDR3 runs 14 residues. The CDR3 nucleotides are TGCGCCAGCAGTCAGAGGCGATTGGGACACAAGCAGTTCTTC. Encoded protein: CASSQRRLGHKQFF.

The chain combines TRBV19 with TRBJ1-1; 7 nucleotides line up with TRBD1. This CDR3 contains 14 residues. V lost 7 bases to trimming and J lost 4 bases; unmatched junction nucleotides: 9. Germline V CDR1 and CDR2: LNHDA, SQIVND (reference sequence). The CDR3 region has the DNA TGTGCCAGTACGACAGGGAAGGCCGGCACTGAAGCTTTCTTT. Translated: CASTTGKAGTEAFF.

This clone was counted a single time. This chain joins TRBV2 and TRBJ1-2; TRBD1 agrees at 8 bases. V was clipped by 5 bases and J by 0 bases; unmatched bases: 2. CDR1 is SNHLY and CDR2 is FYNNEI in the germline V gene. The CDR3 runs to 14 residues. This CDR3 is CASSRQGSNYGYTF. DNA of the CDR3: TGTGCCAGCAGTAGACAGGGGTCTAACTATGGCTACACCTTC. The full variable domain, in which reference TRBV2 and TRBJ1-2 provide the parts outside the CDR3, is EPEVTQTPSHQVTQMGQEVILRCVPISNHLYFYWYRQILGQKVEFLVSFYNNEISEKSEIFDDQFSVERPDGSNFTLKIRSTKLEDSAMYFCASSRQGSNYGYTFGSGTRLTVV.

The V and J genes are TRBV19 and TRBJ1-1; D may be TRBD1 (5 bases). V gave up 3 bases and J gave up 0 bases, with 8 bases separating them. The CDR3 runs 14 residues. Looked up from germline, CDR1 is LNHDA and CDR2 is SQIVND (reference sequence). The CDR3 DNA sequence: TGTGCCAGTAGTATGCGACAGATGAACACTGAAGCTTTCTTT. It translates to CASSMRQMNTEAFF.

As regards this clone: Other DNA sequences within the sample encode an identical CDR3. This chain joins TRBV10-3 and TRBJ1-1; D uncertain. The V and J ends lost 6 bases and 5 bases respectively, with 10 bases between them. The CDR3 is 12 amino acids. The germline CDR1 and CDR2 sequences are ENHRY and SYGVKD. The CDR3 protein is CAIRGSGTEAFF. CDR3 coding DNA: TGTGCCATCAGGGGTAGTGGGACTGAAGCTTTCTTT.

This rearrangement joins TRBV18 to TRBJ2-7; TRBD2 aligns across 8 bases. V shed 3 bases and J 1 base; nucleotides not matched to a gene: 8. Looked up from germline, CDR1 is KGHSH and CDR2 is LQKENI. The CDR3 spans 16 residues. CDR3 amino acids: CASSPFGAGGSYEQYF. DNA of the CDR3: TGTGCCAGCTCACCTTTTGGTGCGGGAGGATCCTACGAGCAGTACTTC.

This clone was detected a few times. The chain joins TRBV29-1 to TRBJ2-7; 11 nucleotides align to TRBD1. The CDR3 spans 12 residues. Germline CDR1 reads SQVTM; CDR2 reads ANQGSEA. With 3 bases clipped from V and 6 bases from J, the junction kept 1 base outside the gene matches. CDR3 in DNA: TGCAGCGTTGACGGGACAGGGGGCGAGCAGTACTTC. Translating gives CSVDGTGGEQYF.

The rearrangement joins TRBV4-3 to TRBJ2-5, with TRBD2 matching over 10 bases. CDR1 LGHNA and CDR2 YSLEER come from the germline V gene. The length of the CDR3 is 16 residues. With V trimmed by 1 base and J by 5 bases, 7 bases remained unmatched. As DNA, the CDR3 is TGCGCCAGCAGCCAAGGGGCTAGCGGGAGCAAGGAGACCCAGTACTTC. This translates into CASSQGASGSKETQYF.

The chain couples TRBV7-3 to TRBJ2-3; 9 bases match TRBD2. This CDR3 comprises 15 residues. J lost 4 bases, V lost 1 base, and 3 bases had no gene match. Germline CDR1 reads SGHTA; CDR2 reads FQGTGA. The CDR3 region is CASSLSGGAPDTQYF. CDR3 DNA: TGTGCCAGCAGCTTAAGCGGGGGGGCCCCAGATACGCAGTATTTT.

The V call is TRBV19, the J call TRBJ2-1; 16 nucleotides match TRBD2. The CDR3 loop spans 18 amino acids. With V trimmed by 5 bases and J by 5 bases, 9 bases remained unmatched. CDR1 and CDR2 (germline): LNHDA, SQIVND (reference sequence). CDR3 sequence (DNA): TGTGCCAGTAGTCGGGGGACTAGCGGGAGGGCCGTTAACAATGAGCAGTTCTTC. Encoded protein: CASSRGTSGRAVNNEQFF. Based on the CDR3 plus reference TRBV19 and TRBJ2-1, the full variable domain is DGGITQSPKYLFRKEGQNVTLSCEQNLNHDAMYWYRQDPGQGLRLIYYSQIVNDFQKGDIAEGYSVSREKKESFPLTVTSAQKNPTAFYLCASSRGTSGRAVNNEQFFGPGTRLTVL.

The CDR3 is CASSLGQGGSYNSPLHF. In DNA form, the CDR3 reads TGCGCCAGCAGCCTAGGACAGGGTGGGTCCTATAATTCACCCCTCCACTTT. The rearrangement uses TRBV5-1 and TRBJ1-6; TRBD1 aligns across 8 bases. The V and J ends lost 4 bases and 1 base, in that order; junction bases with no gene match: 7. Germline lookup yields CDR1 SGHRS and CDR2 YFSETQ. The CDR3 consists of 17 residues.

This clone appeared once. This CDR3 is also generated by other DNA sequences in the sample. This chain joins TRBV18 and TRBJ2-5; 13 nucleotides agree with TRBD2. CDR1 is KGHSH and CDR2 is LQKENI in the germline V gene. V trimming: 6 bases; J trimming: 2 bases; junction bases outside the gene matches: 3. The CDR3 spans 15 residues. The CDR3 nucleotides read TGTGCCAGCTCGCTACTAGCGGGGGGGCAAGAGACCCAGTACTTC. Protein sequence: CASSLLAGGQETQYF. The whole variable domain, remainder taken from reference TRBV18 and TRBJ2-5, is NAGVMQNPRHLVRRRGQEARLRCSPMKGHSHVYWYRQLPEEGLKFMVYLQKENIIDESGMPKERFSAEFPKEGPSILRIQQVVRGDSAAYFCASSLLAGGQETQYFGPGTRLLVL.

This clone was detected only a few times. V gene TRBV29-1 combines with J gene TRBJ2-5; 8 bases line up with TRBD2. The V segment lost 1 base and the J segment 5 bases; nucleotides outside the gene matches: 3. In germline, CDR1 is SQVTM, CDR2 ANQGSEA. The CDR3 is made up of 13 amino acids. CDR3 in amino acids: CSVEAGGTETQYF. DNA of the CDR3: TGCAGCGTTGAAGCGGGAGGGACTGAGACCCAGTACTTC. Looking up the rest from reference TRBV29-1 and TRBJ2-5 gives the full variable domain: SAVISQKPSRDICQRGTSLTIQCQVDSQVTMMFWYRQQPGQSLTLIATANQGSEATYESGFVIDKFPISRPNLTFSTLTVSNMSPEDSSIYLCSVEAGGTETQYFGPGTRLLVL.

This clone was detected once. CDR3 coding DNA: TGTGCCAGCAGCTTAAGTTCAGGGTTCGGTGGAAACACCATATATTTT. It yields the protein CASSLSSGFGGNTIYF. The rearrangement uses TRBV7-6 and TRBJ1-3; D is perhaps TRBD1 (5 bases). The CDR3 is made up of 16 amino acids. Looked up from germline, CDR1 is SGHVS and CDR2 is FNYEAQ. V was pared by 2 bases and J by 3 bases, with 14 bases between.

This clone was found once. The chain uses TRBV7-6 and TRBJ2-7; weak D call: TRBD2 (5 bases). Germline-derived CDR1 and CDR2 are SGHVS and FNYEAQ. The CDR3 contains 15 residues. Trimming took off 3 bases at V and 0 bases at J, with 12 bases between the two ends. CDR3 in DNA: TGTGCCAGCAGCTTTTCCAAAGGGAGCTCCTACGAGCAGTACTTC. Protein: CASSFSKGSSYEQYF.

The chain couples TRBV4-1 to TRBJ1-2; TRBD1 aligns across 8 bases. V lost 4 bases to trimming and J lost 4 bases; unmatched junction nucleotides: 5. Per the germline V gene, CDR1 is MGHRA and CDR2 is YSYEKL. CDR3 length: 14 residues. CDR3 protein: CASSRGTGGYGYTF. The CDR3 coding sequence is TGCGCCAGCAGCCGAGGGACAGGAGGCTATGGCTACACCTTC.

The CDR3 region has the DNA TGCGCCAGCAGCCAAGATTTCGGGGTTCGGGACGAGCAGTACTTC. Protein sequence: CASSQDFGVRDEQYF. This chain links TRBV4-3 with TRBJ2-7, with D perhaps matching TRBD2 (5 bases). Germline V lookup: CDR1 LGHNA, CDR2 YSLEER. Trimming left V 0 bases short and J 5 bases short, with 14 bases between. The CDR3 extends over 15 amino acids.

In regard to this clone: This CDR3 is also generated by other DNA sequences in the sample. The chain couples TRBV5-5 to TRBJ2-7; D may be TRBD1 (5 bases). Between the trimmed V and J ends, which lost 5 bases and 4 bases, there was a span of 10 bases. The length of the CDR3 is 12 residues. CDR1 is SGHKS and CDR2 is YYEKEE in the germline V gene (reference sequence). CDR3 in DNA: TGTGCCAGCAGTCTAGGGGTTTACGAGCAGTACTTC. It is translated as CASSLGVYEQYF.

The chain has TRBV28 and TRBJ1-2; 7 bases align to TRBD1. The J segment lost 3 bases and the V segment lost 5 bases, leaving 6 bases of the junction unmatched. This CDR3 has 14 residues. Germline CDR1 reads MDHEN; CDR2 reads SYDVKM. CDR3 sequence reads: CASSPMTGYYGYTF. The CDR3 coding sequence is TGTGCCAGCAGTCCTATGACAGGGTACTATGGCTACACCTTC.

This clone was observed once. The chain joins TRBV5-6 to TRBJ2-1; 9 nucleotides align to TRBD1. The CDR3 has 14 residues. Germline V gene sequence: CDR1 SGHDT, CDR2 YYEEEE. The trim removed 3 bases at V and 7 bases at J, leaving 5 bases unmatched. This chain's CDR3 is CASSSGTGKNEQFF. CDR3 nucleotide sequence: TGTGCCAGCAGCTCCGGGACAGGGAAGAATGAGCAGTTCTTC.

To note about this clone: Other DNA sequences in this specimen translate into the identical CDR3. The V gene is TRBV7-2, the J gene TRBJ1-2; possibly TRBD1 for D (6 bases). The germline gives CDR1 SGHTA, CDR2 FQGNSA. V was clipped by 1 base and J by 0 bases, with 6 bases between them. The CDR3 loop spans 14 amino acids. The CDR3 loop is CASSLGTANYGYTF. CDR3 sequence (DNA): TGTGCCAGCAGCTTAGGGACAGCTAACTATGGCTACACCTTC.